One T cell receptor (beta chain) is described in this entry. The record originates from a study of blood T cell repertoires in COVID-19. About the research overall: Samples of COVID-19 (acute and convalescent) were obtained from the United States, Italy and Spain. T cells, B-cell-depleted T cells, or PBMCs provided the cDNA or gDNA that served as material.

V dropped 6 bases and J dropped 6; count of bases not matched to a gene: 6. Germline assignment: CDR1 ENHRY and CDR2 SYGVKD. This CDR3 has 14 residues. Original processing notes: It was from reference gene primer amplification that nucleated cell counts were estimated. This table comes from immunoSEQ multiplex PCR, and its TCRdb copy is limited to in-frame clones, with some not included. V and J calls and clone size follow that table, whereas D and trimming were derived from the DNA. This table holds about 200,000 clones, roughly 80% found once. The J gene is TRBJ2-1, the V gene TRBV10-3, with TRBD1 matching over 9 bases. Sample: peripheral blood. The TCR comes from a man between 60 and 70 years old with acute or convalescent COVID-19. This CDR3 reads CAIRNGTGINEQFF. CDR3 nucleotides: TGTGCCATCAGGAACGGGACAGGGATCAATGAGCAGTTCTTC.